In its sample, the clone carrying this T cell receptor beta chain was seen a few times. Its antigen is still unknown. The data belong to a study of T-cell memory formation after mild COVID-19. The V and J ends lost 6 bases and 3 bases, in that order; junction bases with no gene match: 2. The germline gives CDR1 SGHTA, CDR2 FQGNSA. The CDR3 spans 13 residues. TCR alpha and TCR beta cDNA libraries with sample barcodes and UMIs came from 5'RACE using constant-segment primers. MiXCR, applied by TCRdb to the 5' RACE reads, yields one record per CDR3 protein. The repertoire consists of 350,000 or so distinct CDR3 sequences, with approximately 13% occurring once and the leading ten covering around a fifth. Overall study findings and caveats: There was no confirmation that second-wave clones peaking on day 37 were SARS-CoV-2 specific.

The source of this sequence is a man between 18 and 29 years old who had mild COVID-19 (a few samples of this study predate the infection). Cell type and time point are not known. The chain has TRBV7-2 and TRBJ1-5; 7 nucleotides match TRBD1. Sequencing used PBMCs or a T cell subset sorted from them (not recorded which). DNA of the CDR3: TGTGCCAGCAGTGACAGGGTCAATCAGCCCCAGCATTTT. It yields the protein CASSDRVNQPQHF.